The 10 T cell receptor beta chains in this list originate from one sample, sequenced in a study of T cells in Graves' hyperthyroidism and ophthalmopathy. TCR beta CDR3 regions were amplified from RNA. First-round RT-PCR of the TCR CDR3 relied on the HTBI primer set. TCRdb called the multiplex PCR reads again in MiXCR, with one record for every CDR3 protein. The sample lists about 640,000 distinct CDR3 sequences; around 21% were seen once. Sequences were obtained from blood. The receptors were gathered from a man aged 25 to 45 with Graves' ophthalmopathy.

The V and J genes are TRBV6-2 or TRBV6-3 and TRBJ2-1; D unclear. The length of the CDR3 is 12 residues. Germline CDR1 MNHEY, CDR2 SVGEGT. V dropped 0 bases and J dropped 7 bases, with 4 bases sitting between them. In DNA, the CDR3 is TGTGCCAGCAGTTACTCGAAGAATGAGCAGTTCTTC. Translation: CASSYSKNEQFF.

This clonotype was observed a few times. The CDR3 DNA sequence: TGTGCCAGCAAGCCATCCGGGACTAGCGGTATCACCGGGGAGCTGTTTTTT. It specifies CASKPSGTSGITGELFF. V gene TRBV12-3 or TRBV12-4 combines with J gene TRBJ2-2; 11 bases agree with TRBD2. The CDR3 runs 17 residues. Trimming removed 7 bases from V and 4 bases from J; junction bases left unmatched: 11.

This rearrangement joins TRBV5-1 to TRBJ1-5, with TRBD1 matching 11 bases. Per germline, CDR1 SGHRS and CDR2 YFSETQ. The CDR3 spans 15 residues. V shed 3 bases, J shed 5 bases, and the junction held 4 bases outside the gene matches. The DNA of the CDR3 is TGCGCCAGCAGCTCAGGGACAGGGGGTTATCAGCCCCAGCATTTT. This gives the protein CASSSGTGGYQPQHF.

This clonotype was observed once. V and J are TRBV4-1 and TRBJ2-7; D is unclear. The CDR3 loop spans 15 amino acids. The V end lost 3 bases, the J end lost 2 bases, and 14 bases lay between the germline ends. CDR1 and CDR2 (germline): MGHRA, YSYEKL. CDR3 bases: TGCGCCAGCAGCCAGACTGAGGCCCACCCCTACGAGCAGTACTTC. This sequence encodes CASSQTEAHPYEQYF.

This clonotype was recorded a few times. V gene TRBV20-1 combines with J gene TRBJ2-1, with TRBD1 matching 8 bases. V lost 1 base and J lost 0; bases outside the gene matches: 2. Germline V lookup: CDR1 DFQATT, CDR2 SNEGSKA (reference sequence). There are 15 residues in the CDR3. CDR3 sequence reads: CSARGDRSSYNEQFF. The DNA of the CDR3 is TGCAGTGCTAGAGGGGACAGGAGCTCCTACAATGAGCAGTTCTTC.

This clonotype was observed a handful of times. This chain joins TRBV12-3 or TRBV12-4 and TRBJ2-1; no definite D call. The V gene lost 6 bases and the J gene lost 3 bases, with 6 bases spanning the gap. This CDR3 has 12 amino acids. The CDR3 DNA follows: TGTGCCAGCAGGACGGACTACAATGAGCAGTTCTTC. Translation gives CASRTDYNEQFF.

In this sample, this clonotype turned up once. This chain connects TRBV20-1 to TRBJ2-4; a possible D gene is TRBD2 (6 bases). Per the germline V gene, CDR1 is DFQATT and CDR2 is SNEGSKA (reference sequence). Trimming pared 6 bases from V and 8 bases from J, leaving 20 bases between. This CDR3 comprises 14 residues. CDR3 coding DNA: TGCAGTGCCCGCGTCCCAGGGACTGGGGACATTCAGTACTTC. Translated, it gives CSARVPGTGDIQYF.

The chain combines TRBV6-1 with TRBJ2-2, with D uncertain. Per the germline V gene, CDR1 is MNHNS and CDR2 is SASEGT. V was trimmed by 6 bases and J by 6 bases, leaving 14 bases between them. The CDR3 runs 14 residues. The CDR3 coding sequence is TGTGCCAGCAGAACGACCCTCCCCCCCGGGGAGCTGTTTTTT. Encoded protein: CASRTTLPPGELFF.

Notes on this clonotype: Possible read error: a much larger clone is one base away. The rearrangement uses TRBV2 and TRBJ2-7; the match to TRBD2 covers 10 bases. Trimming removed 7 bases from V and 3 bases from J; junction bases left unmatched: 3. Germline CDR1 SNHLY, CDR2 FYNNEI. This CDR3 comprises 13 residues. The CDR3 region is CASTQREGYEQYF. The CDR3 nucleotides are TGTGCCAGCACCCAGCGGGAGGGCTACGAGCAGTACTTC.

This CDR3 is CASSPFDRGLSEQFF. DNA of the CDR3: TGTGCCAGCTCACCATTTGACAGGGGGCTGAGTGAGCAGTTCTTC. This chain uses TRBV18 with TRBJ2-1, with 10 bases fitting TRBD1. With 2 bases clipped from V and 9 bases from J, the junction kept 7 bases outside the gene matches. The CDR3 loop spans 15 amino acids. CDR1 and CDR2 from the germline V gene are KGHSH and LQKENI. Variable domain in full (rest from reference TRBV18 and TRBJ2-1): NAGVMQNPRHLVRRRGQEARLRCSPMKGHSHVYWYRQLPEEGLKFMVYLQKENIIDESGMPKERFSAEFPKEGPSILRIQQVVRGDSAAYFCASSPFDRGLSEQFFGPGTRLTVL.